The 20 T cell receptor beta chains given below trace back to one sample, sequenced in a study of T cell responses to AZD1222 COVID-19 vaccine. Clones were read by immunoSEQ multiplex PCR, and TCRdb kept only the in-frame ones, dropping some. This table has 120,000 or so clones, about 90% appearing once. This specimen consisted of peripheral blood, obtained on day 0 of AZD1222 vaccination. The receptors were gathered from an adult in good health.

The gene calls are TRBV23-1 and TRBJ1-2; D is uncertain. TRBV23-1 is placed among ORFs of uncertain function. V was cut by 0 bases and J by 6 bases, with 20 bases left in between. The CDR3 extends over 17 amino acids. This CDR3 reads CASSQSRAARSPNGYTF. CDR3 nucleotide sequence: TGCGCCAGCAGTCAATCACGGGCCGCCCGAAGCCCTAATGGCTACACCTTC.

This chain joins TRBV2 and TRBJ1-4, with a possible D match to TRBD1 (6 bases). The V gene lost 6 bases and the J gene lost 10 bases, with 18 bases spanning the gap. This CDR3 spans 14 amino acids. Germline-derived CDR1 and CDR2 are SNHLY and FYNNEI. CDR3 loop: CASRAGTLVGKLFF. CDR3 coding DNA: TGTGCCAGCAGGGCCGGGACACTCGTTGGAAAACTGTTTTTT.

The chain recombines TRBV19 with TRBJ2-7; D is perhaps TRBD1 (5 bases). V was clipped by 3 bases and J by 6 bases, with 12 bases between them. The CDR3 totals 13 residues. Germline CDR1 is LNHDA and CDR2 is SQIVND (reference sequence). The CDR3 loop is CASSIQVQGEQYF. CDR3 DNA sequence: TGTGCCAGTAGTATTCAGGTCCAGGGCGAGCAGTACTTC.

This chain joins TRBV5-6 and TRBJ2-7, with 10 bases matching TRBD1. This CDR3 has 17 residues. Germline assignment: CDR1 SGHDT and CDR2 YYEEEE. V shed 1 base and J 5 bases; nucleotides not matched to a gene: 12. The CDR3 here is CASSLRRSGQGFNEQYF. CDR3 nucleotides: TGTGCCAGCAGCTTGCGCCGGTCGGGACAGGGGTTCAACGAGCAGTACTTC.

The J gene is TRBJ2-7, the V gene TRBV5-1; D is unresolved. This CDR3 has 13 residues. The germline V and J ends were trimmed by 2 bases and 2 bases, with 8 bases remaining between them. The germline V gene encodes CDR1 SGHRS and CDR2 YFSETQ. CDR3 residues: CASSFDGAYEQYF. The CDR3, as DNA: TGCGCCAGCAGCTTCGACGGAGCCTACGAGCAGTACTTC.

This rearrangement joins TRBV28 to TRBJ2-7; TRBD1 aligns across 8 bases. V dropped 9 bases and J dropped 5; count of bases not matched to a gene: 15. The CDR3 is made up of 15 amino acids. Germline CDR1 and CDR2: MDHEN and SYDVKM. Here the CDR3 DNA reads TGTGCCAGAGTTTCAAGAGGACAGGGCTCGGACGAGCAGTACTTC. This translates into CARVSRGQGSDEQYF. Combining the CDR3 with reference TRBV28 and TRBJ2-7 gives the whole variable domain DVKVTQSSRYLVKRTGEKVFLECVQDMDHENMFWYRQDPGLGLRLIYFSYDVKMKEKGDIPEGYSVSREKKERFSLILESASTNQTSMYLCARVSRGQGSDEQYFGPGTRLTVT.

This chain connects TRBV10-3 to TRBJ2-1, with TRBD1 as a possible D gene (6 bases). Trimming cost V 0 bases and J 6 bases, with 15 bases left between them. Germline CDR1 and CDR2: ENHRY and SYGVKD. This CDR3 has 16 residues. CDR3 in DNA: TGTGCCATCAGTGAGTCAATTTTGGGGGCCGTCAATGAGCAGTTCTTC. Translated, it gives CAISESILGAVNEQFF.

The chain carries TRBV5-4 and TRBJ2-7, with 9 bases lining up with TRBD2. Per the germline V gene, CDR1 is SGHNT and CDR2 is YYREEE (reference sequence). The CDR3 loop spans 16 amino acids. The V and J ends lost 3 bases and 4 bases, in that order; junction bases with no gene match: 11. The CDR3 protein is CASSSAPSGRLYEQYF. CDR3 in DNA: TGTGCCAGCAGCTCCGCCCCCAGCGGGAGGTTGTACGAGCAGTACTTC.

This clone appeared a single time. The CDR3 coding sequence is TGTGCCAGCAGTGATTGGGGGCCCCAGCATTTT. It translates to CASSDWGPQHF. The V and J genes are TRBV6-4 and TRBJ1-5, with D uncertain. This CDR3 spans 11 amino acids. V lost 3 bases to trimming and J lost 9 bases, with 6 bases between them. The germline CDR1 and CDR2 sequences are MRHNA and SNTAGT.

Written as DNA, the CDR3 is TGCGCCAGCAGCTTGGTCACAGGGGATAACTATGGCTACACCTTC. Translation gives CASSLVTGDNYGYTF. The chain couples TRBV5-1 to TRBJ1-2, with 7 bases aligning to TRBD1. Trimming removed 0 bases from V and 1 base from J; junction bases left unmatched: 3. The germline V gene has CDR1 SGHRS and CDR2 YFSETQ. The CDR3 spans 15 residues.

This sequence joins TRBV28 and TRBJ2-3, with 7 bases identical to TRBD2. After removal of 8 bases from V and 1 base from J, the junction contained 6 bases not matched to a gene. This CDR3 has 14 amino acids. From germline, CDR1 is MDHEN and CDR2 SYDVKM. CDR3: CASSITSGTDTQYF. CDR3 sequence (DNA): TGTGCCAGCTCTATAACTAGCGGCACAGATACGCAGTATTTT.

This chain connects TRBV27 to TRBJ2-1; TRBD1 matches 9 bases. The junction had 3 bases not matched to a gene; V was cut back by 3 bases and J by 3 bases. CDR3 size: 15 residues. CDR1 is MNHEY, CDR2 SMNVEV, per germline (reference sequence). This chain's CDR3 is CASSFLTGGYNEQFF. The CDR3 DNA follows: TGTGCCAGCAGTTTCTTGACAGGGGGCTACAATGAGCAGTTCTTC.

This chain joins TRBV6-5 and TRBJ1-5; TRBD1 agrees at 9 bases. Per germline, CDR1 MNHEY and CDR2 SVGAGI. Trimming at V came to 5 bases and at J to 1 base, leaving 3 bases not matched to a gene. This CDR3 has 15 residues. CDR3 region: CASSQDRGSNQPQHF. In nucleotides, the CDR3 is TGTGCCAGCAGTCAGGACAGGGGAAGCAATCAGCCCCAGCATTTT.

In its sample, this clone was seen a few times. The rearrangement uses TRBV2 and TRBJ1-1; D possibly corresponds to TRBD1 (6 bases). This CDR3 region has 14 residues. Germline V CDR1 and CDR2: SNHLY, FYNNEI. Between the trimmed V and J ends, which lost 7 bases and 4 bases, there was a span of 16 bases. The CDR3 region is CASKLGGGGTEAFF. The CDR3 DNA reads TGTGCCAGCAAACTAGGCGGAGGGGGCACTGAAGCTTTCTTT.

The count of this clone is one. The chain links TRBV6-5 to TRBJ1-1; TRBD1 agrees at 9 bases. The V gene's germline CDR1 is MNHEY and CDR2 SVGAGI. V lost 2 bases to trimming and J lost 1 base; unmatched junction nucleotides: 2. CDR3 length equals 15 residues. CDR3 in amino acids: CASSYRQGGNTEAFF. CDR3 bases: TGTGCCAGCAGTTACCGACAGGGGGGGAACACTGAAGCTTTCTTT.

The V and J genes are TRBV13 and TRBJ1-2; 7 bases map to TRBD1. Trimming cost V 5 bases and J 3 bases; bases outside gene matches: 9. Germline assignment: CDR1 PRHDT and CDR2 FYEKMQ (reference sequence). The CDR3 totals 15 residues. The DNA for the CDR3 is TGTGCCAGCAGCGTAGACAGGGATTTCGACTATGGCTACACCTTC. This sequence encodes CASSVDRDFDYGYTF. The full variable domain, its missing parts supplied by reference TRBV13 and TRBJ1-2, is AAGVIQSPRHLIKEKRETATLKCYPIPRHDTVYWYQQGPGQDPQFLISFYEKMQSDKGSIPDRFSAQQFSDYHSELNMSSLELGDSALYFCASSVDRDFDYGYTFGSGTRLTVV.

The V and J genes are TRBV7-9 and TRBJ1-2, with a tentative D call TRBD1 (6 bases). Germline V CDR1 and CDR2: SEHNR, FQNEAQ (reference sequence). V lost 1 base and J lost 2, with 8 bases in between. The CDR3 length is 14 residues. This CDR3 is CASSLDRANYGYTF. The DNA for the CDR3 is TGTGCCAGCAGCTTAGACAGGGCCAACTATGGCTACACCTTC.

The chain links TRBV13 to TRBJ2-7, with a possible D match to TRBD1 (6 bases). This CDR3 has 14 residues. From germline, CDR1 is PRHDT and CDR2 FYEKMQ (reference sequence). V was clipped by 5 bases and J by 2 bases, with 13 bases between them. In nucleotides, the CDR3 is TGTGCCAGCAGCGTAACAGGGCTACCCTACGAGCAGTACTTC. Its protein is CASSVTGLPYEQYF. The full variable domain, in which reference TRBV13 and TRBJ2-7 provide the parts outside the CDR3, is AAGVIQSPRHLIKEKRETATLKCYPIPRHDTVYWYQQGPGQDPQFLISFYEKMQSDKGSIPDRFSAQQFSDYHSELNMSSLELGDSALYFCASSVTGLPYEQYFGPGTRLTVT.

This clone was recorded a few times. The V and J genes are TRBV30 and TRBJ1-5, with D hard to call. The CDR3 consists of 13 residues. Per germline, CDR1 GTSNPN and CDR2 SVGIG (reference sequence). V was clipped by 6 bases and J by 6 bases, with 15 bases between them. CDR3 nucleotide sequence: TGTGCCTGTAATTCGGGGAGGGTTCAGCCCCAGCATTTT. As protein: CACNSGRVQPQHF.

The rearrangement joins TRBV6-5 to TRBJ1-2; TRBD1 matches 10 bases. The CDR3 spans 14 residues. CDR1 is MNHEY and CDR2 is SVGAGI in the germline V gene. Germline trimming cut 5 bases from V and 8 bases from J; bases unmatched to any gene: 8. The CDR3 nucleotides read TGTGCCAGCAGTCCCAGGGGACAGGGGCAAGGCTACACCTTC. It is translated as CASSPRGQGQGYTF.